The rows below give T cell receptor beta chains drawn from one sample of a study of OX40 agonist ivuxolimab in advanced cancers. Repertoires were generated with immunoSEQ multiplex PCR, while TCRdb's copy carries only in-frame clones and drops some. The sample consists of about 59,000 clones, around 93% of them appearing once. The sample consisted of CD4+ or CD8+ T cells sorted from blood, taken in a trial of the OX40 agonist ivuxolimab. All receptors derive from an adult with an advanced solid tumor such as melanoma, head and neck, liver or kidney cancer. The CDR3 runs from the conserved cysteine through the conserved F or W. The D gene is left open where the match is weak. Clone size is given for some rows only: seen once, a few or many times, or a class if the clone is expanded.

17,NA,TRBV28,TRBJ2-1,NA,TGTGCCAGCAGTACCCCGCCTTCGTGGGAGTTCTACAATGAGCAGTTCTTC,CASSTPPSWEFYNEQFF
16,NA,TRBV6-5,TRBJ1-1,NA,TGTGCCAGCAGTTATGAAGGGAAGATGTTTGGGACTGAAGCTTTCTTT,CASSYEGKMFGTEAFF
15,NA,TRBV10-3,TRBJ1-5,NA,TGTGCCGCCGCTGAAGGGGACACCCTCAGCCAGCCCCAGCATTTT,CAAAEGDTLSQPQHF
15,TRBD1,TRBV28,TRBJ1-4,NA,TGTGCCAGCAGTGCGACAGGGGGCACTAATGAAAAACTGTTTTTT,CASSATGGTNEKLFF
16,NA,TRBV4-2,TRBJ2-7,NA,TGTGCCAGCAGCCAAGGGACATCAGGGGATGCCTACGAGCAGTACTTC,CASSQGTSGDAYEQYF
12,TRBD1,TRBV28,TRBJ1-2,NA,TGTGCCAGCAATACAGGGGCTTATGGCTACACCTTC,CASNTGAYGYTF
15,TRBD2,TRBV6-5,TRBJ2-4,NA,TGTGCCAGCCGGGACCGACGGGGGGGCAAAAACATTCAGTACTTC,CASRDRRGGKNIQYF
19,TRBD1,TRBV4-2,TRBJ1-1,once,TGTGCCAGCAGCCAAGATCTGGGGACAGGGGTTTTTCGGAACACTGAAGCTTTCTTT,CASSQDLGTGVFRNTEAFF
15,NA,TRBV2,TRBJ1-5,NA,TGTGCCAGCAGTGGGGGGGGACAACGAAATCAGCCCCAGCATTTT,CASSGGGQRNQPQHF
15,TRBD2,TRBV9,TRBJ2-3,NA,TGTGCCAGCAGCGTATGGGCTAGCGGGACAGATACGCAGTATTTT,CASSVWASGTDTQYF
13,NA,TRBV14,TRBJ1-1,once,TGTGCCAGCAGCCTGTCCGGGAACACTGAAGCTTTCTTT,CASSLSGNTEAFF
13,TRBD2,TRBV19,TRBJ2-1,NA,TGTGCCAGTAGTATATCGCTAGCGGGGGAGCAGTTCTTC,CASSISLAGEQFF
14,NA,TRBV5-5,TRBJ2-3,NA,TGTGCCAGCAGCTCGGGCCGTTCCACAGATACGCAGTATTTT,CASSSGRSTDTQYF
15,NA,TRBV6-5,TRBJ1-4,NA,TGTGCCAGCAGTCCGCGGACAGCAACTAATGAAAAACTGTTTTTT,CASSPRTATNEKLFF
15,NA,TRBV5-6,TRBJ2-3,NA,TGTGCCAGCAGCTTGGCGGGACTGCACACAGATACGCAGTATTTT,CASSLAGLHTDTQYF
15,NA,TRBV16,TRBJ2-1,NA,TGTGCCAGCAGCCAATCGTGGCCTAGCCCTAATGAGCAGTTCTTC,CASSQSWPSPNEQFF
15,NA,TRBV15,TRBJ1-1,NA,TGTGCCACCAGCAGAGGGGGCGGGGCGGGCACTGAAGCTTTCTTT,CATSRGGGAGTEAFF
16,NA,TRBV15,TRBJ2-5,NA,TGTGCCACCAGCATAGGTGTTGGGACCGATAAAGAGACCCAGTACTTC,CATSIGVGTDKETQYF
15,TRBD1,TRBV30,TRBJ1-2,NA,TGTGCCTGGAGTCGAGGTCAGGGGGGGAACTATGGCTACACCTTC,CAWSRGQGGNYGYTF
13,NA,TRBV7-9,TRBJ1-1,few,TGTGCCAGCAGCGCTACAGGGTACACTGAAGCTTTCTTT,CASSATGYTEAFF
12,NA,TRBV30,TRBJ1-1,NA,TGTGCCTGGACCAGAAAGAACACTGAAGCTTTCTTT,CAWTRKNTEAFF
12,NA,TRBV14,TRBJ1-5,NA,TGTGCCAGCAGCCAGGGCAATCAGCCCCAGCATTTT,CASSQGNQPQHF
12,NA,TRBV4-2,TRBJ2-5,NA,TGTGCCAGCAGCCAAGTCCCAGAGACCCAGTACTTC,CASSQVPETQYF
15,NA,TRBV7-6,TRBJ2-1,NA,TGTGCCAGCAGCTTAAGGGGAGGACCCGCCAATGAGCAGTTCTTC,CASSLRGGPANEQFF
16,TRBD1,TRBV5-1,TRBJ1-1,NA,TGCGCCAGCAGCTTGGGATACAGGGGCCTCGACACTGAAGCTTTCTTT,CASSLGYRGLDTEAFF
16,TRBD1,TRBV4-1,TRBJ1-4,NA,TGCGCCAGCAGCCAGGCCTACAGGGGGAGAGGTGAAAAACTGTTTTTT,CASSQAYRGRGEKLFF
16,NA,TRBV7-2,TRBJ2-3,NA,TGTGCCAGCAGCTTAACGGACTTCCGGGGTACAGATACGCAGTATTTT,CASSLTDFRGTDTQYF
12,NA,TRBV19,TRBJ2-2,NA,TGTGCCAGTAGTACGGGGTCCGGGGAGCTGTTTTTT,CASSTGSGELFF
13,NA,TRBV19,TRBJ2-3,NA,TGTGCCAGTAGTCCTGGACTGATAGGTACGCAGTATTTT,CASSPGLIGTQYF
13,NA,TRBV5-1,TRBJ2-7,once,TGCGCCAGCAGCTTGGGGGTTGACTACGAGCAGTACTTC,CASSLGVDYEQYF
16,NA,TRBV4-3,TRBJ1-2,NA,TGCGCCAGCAGCCAAGGACTATCTACAGAGAAAAACAGCTACACCTTC,CASSQGLSTEKNSYTF